This TCR beta chain emerged from a study of tumor and adjacent non-tumor tissue in lung cancer. No cell sorting was done before RNA was extracted from the tissue. This non-tumor lung sample came from over 3 cm beyond the tumor edge. On this clonotype: Its target is unknown.

V dropped 10 bases and J dropped 3; count of bases not matched to a gene: 15. Germline assignment: CDR1 SGHRS and CDR2 YFSETQ. The CDR3 extends over 15 amino acids. Overall study results and limits: Significantly higher TCR diversity was found in tumor than normal lung.

A modified ARM-PCR protocol with three rounds of nested PCR amplified TCRbeta. TCRdb called the multiplex PCR reads again in MiXCR, with one record for every CDR3 protein. The sample gives approximately 47,000 distinct CDR3 sequences, 64% of which show up once; approximately 28% is in the top ten. Sequencing was done on a sample of distant non-tumor lung tissue. The source of this sequence is a woman between 65 and 79 years old with non-small cell lung cancer. The chain joins TRBV5-1 to TRBJ2-7, with 8 nucleotides matching TRBD1. CDR3 bases: TGCGCCGGTAGCTTGGGTCCAGGGGGCGGCTACGAGCAGTACTTC. Translation gives CAGSLGPGGGYEQYF.